Below, 5 T cell receptor beta chains from the same sample are listed, as sequenced in a study of blood T cell repertoires in COVID-19. This table comes from immunoSEQ multiplex PCR, and its TCRdb copy is limited to in-frame clones, with some not included. Of around 220,000 clones listed, approximately 81% are singletons. Specimen: peripheral blood. Receptors were obtained from a woman of 80 years or more with acute or convalescent COVID-19.

This chain uses TRBV25-1 with TRBJ2-1; 9 bases line up with TRBD1. Germline CDR1 and CDR2: MGHDK and SYGVNS. With 6 bases clipped from V and 4 bases from J, the junction kept 4 bases outside the gene matches. This CDR3 has 14 residues. The CDR3 sequence: CASSFDRGYNEQFF. CDR3 DNA: TGTGCCAGCAGCTTCGACAGGGGGTACAATGAGCAGTTCTTC.

This chain connects TRBV4-1 to TRBJ1-1; no firm D call. V was cut by 4 bases and J by 4 bases, with 16 bases left in between. The CDR3 extends over 15 amino acids. Germline V gene data show CDR1 as MGHRA and CDR2 as YSYEKL. The CDR3 region is CASSPGGRKTTEAFF. The CDR3 DNA is TGCGCCAGCAGCCCAGGAGGGCGTAAGACCACTGAAGCTTTCTTT.

The chain recombines TRBV28 with TRBJ2-2; possibly TRBD1 for D (6 bases). The CDR3 is 15 amino acids. CDR1 is MDHEN and CDR2 is SYDVKM in the germline V gene. Trimming removed 6 bases from V and 5 bases from J, with 16 bases in between. The CDR3 DNA sequence: TGTGCCAGCAGCAAACTCTTACAGGGAACCGGGGAGCTGTTTTTT. Its protein is CASSKLLQGTGELFF.

J is TRBJ2-1 and V is TRBV7-9; TRBD1 matches at 8 bases. V trimming: 5 bases; J trimming: 7 bases; junction bases outside the gene matches: 10. This CDR3 is built from 15 residues. The germline CDR1 and CDR2 sequences are SEHNR and FQNEAQ (reference sequence). The DNA of the CDR3 is TGTGCCAGCAGCCGGACAGGGATTTTAGGAAATGAGCAGTTCTTC. Protein: CASSRTGILGNEQFF.

The chain combines TRBV30 with TRBJ1-1; no clear D. Per the germline V gene, CDR1 is GTSNPN and CDR2 is SVGIG (reference sequence). The CDR3 loop spans 12 amino acids. V lost 5 bases to trimming and J lost 7 bases, with 14 bases between them. The CDR3 DNA sequence: TGTGCCTGGCTTGGGGAGATAGGTGAAGCTTTCTTT. Translated: CAWLGEIGEAFF.